The 32 T cell receptor beta chains reported below all come from one sample, sequenced in a study of TIL therapy for anti-PD-1-resistant metastatic lung cancer. The sample's time point: pre-treatment sample, taken before nivolumab and TIL therapy. Sequencing used immunoSEQ v3. Measured with immunoSEQ multiplex PCR; TCRdb has only the in-frame clones, and not every one. This sample yields under 35,000 clones, of which 74% are seen a single time; less than 3% belongs to the top ten. Sequenced here: blood, sampled at baseline. The receptors were gathered from a woman aged 30-79 years with non-small cell lung cancer.

This clone has a handful of counts. The gene calls are TRBV7-8 and TRBJ2-2; tentative D call: TRBD1 (5 bases). With 6 bases removed from V and 0 bases from J, the gap between germline ends came to 11 bases. CDR3 length: 15 amino acids. Germline V gene lookup returns CDR1 SGHVS and CDR2 FQNEAQ. The CDR3 is CASREGHANTGELFF. The CDR3, as DNA: TGTGCCAGCAGGGAAGGACACGCGAACACCGGGGAGCTGTTTTTT.

The V and J genes are TRBV10-2 and TRBJ1-2; D gene uncertain. Germline CDR1 and CDR2: WSHSY and SAAADI. Trimming removed 3 bases from V and 6 bases from J, with 8 bases in between. The CDR3 is 12 residues long. The CDR3 protein is CASSDRGDGYTF. CDR3 nucleotides: TGCGCCAGCAGTGATCGGGGAGATGGCTACACCTTC.

The chain carries TRBV7-8 and TRBJ1-3; D ambiguous. The CDR3 runs to 14 residues. Germline V lookup: CDR1 SGHVS, CDR2 FQNEAQ. The ends were cut back, 5 bases at V and 0 bases at J, with 8 bases in the middle. CDR3 residues: CASSPQISGNTIYF. The CDR3 DNA is TGTGCCAGCAGCCCCCAGATCTCTGGAAACACCATATATTTT.

The chain has TRBV5-4 and TRBJ1-5, with 8 bases lining up with TRBD1. Trimming took 5 bases from V and 4 from J; bases not matched to a gene: 8. Germline V CDR1 and CDR2: SGHNT, YYREEE (reference sequence). The CDR3 is 15 residues long. The CDR3 bases are TGTGCCAGCAGATCAGGACAGGGAGGGAATCAGCCCCAGCATTTT. Translation gives CASRSGQGGNQPQHF.

The chain joins TRBV5-6 to TRBJ2-1, with 9 bases matching TRBD2. CDR1 and CDR2 from the germline V gene are SGHDT and YYEEEE. The CDR3 runs 14 residues. The V and J ends lost 5 bases and 10 bases, in that order; junction bases with no gene match: 10. The CDR3 sequence: CASSSLTSGREQFF. CDR3 nucleotides: TGTGCCAGCAGTTCTCTGACTAGCGGCCGCGAGCAGTTCTTC. Full variable domain (rest looked up from reference TRBV5-6 and TRBJ2-1): DAGVTQSPTHLIKTRGQQVTLRCSPKSGHDTVSWYQQALGQGPQFIFQYYEEEERQRGNFPDRFSGHQFPNYSSELNVNALLLGDSALYLCASSSLTSGREQFFGPGTRLTVL.

This chain links TRBV25-1 with TRBJ1-5; 7 positions agree with TRBD1. This CDR3 contains 16 residues. The trim removed 4 bases at V and 0 bases at J, leaving 6 bases unmatched. The germline V gene has CDR1 MGHDK and CDR2 SYGVNS. In DNA form, the CDR3 reads TGTGCCAGCAGTGCCGACAGGGCGGGTAGCAATCAGCCCCAGCATTTT. Translation: CASSADRAGSNQPQHF.

The rearrangement joins TRBV7-9 to TRBJ2-7; TRBD2 matches 8 bases. The CDR3 covers 16 residues. Looked up from germline, CDR1 is SEHNR and CDR2 is FQNEAQ (reference sequence). With 4 bases clipped from V and 2 bases from J, the junction kept 10 bases outside the gene matches. Here the CDR3 reads CASSSRAGAGTYEQYF. The CDR3 DNA reads as TGTGCCAGCAGCTCACGAGCGGGAGCCGGGACCTACGAGCAGTACTTC.

The rearrangement links TRBV30 to TRBJ2-7, with a possible D match to TRBD2 (6 bases). Germline V lookup: CDR1 GTSNPN, CDR2 SVGIG (reference sequence). This CDR3 region has 11 residues. CDR3 nucleotide sequence: TGTGCGAGTGGAGGGCCTGGAGAGCAGTACTTC. Protein product: CASGGPGEQYF.

The sample holds one count of this clone. The rearrangement joins TRBV5-4 to TRBJ2-5, with 7 bases fitting TRBD2. V gave up 4 bases and J gave up 5 bases; unmatched junction bases: 14. CDR1 SGHNT and CDR2 YYREEE come from the germline V gene (reference sequence). The CDR3 spans 16 residues. The CDR3 sequence: CASSLGVGGTGETQYF. For the CDR3, the DNA is TGTGCCAGCAGCCTTGGGGTGGGGGGGACCGGTGAGACCCAGTACTTC.

This chain joins TRBV6-6 and TRBJ2-2; D might be TRBD2 (6 bases). Germline values: CDR1 MNHNY, CDR2 SVGAGI (reference sequence). Between the trimmed V and J ends, which lost 6 bases and 5 bases, there was a span of 19 bases. The CDR3 is made up of 16 amino acids. The CDR3 DNA reads TGTGCCAGCAGCCCTTCACCGGGAGTGGGGACCGGGGAGCTGTTTTTT. This encodes CASSPSPGVGTGELFF.

This sequence joins TRBV6-6 and TRBJ2-5; 10 nucleotides align to TRBD1. V lost 2 bases, J lost 4 bases, and 4 bases stayed unmatched. This CDR3 comprises 15 residues. Germline V gene data show CDR1 as MNHNY and CDR2 as SVGAGI (reference sequence). CDR3 residues: CASSYPGTGAETQYF. CDR3 DNA: TGTGCCAGCAGTTACCCCGGGACAGGGGCAGAGACCCAGTACTTC.

The V gene is TRBV19, the J gene TRBJ2-2; D perhaps matches TRBD2 (6 bases). The CDR3 is 13 amino acids. Germline loops: CDR1 LNHDA, CDR2 SQIVND (reference sequence). Trimming took off 5 bases at V and 4 bases at J, with 8 bases between the two ends. In DNA form, the CDR3 reads TGTGCCAGTAGTCGGGGGATCACCGGGGAGCTGTTTTTT. Translated, it gives CASSRGITGELFF.

CDR3 residues: CASSYEMGGKNGYTF. CDR3 in DNA: TGTGCCAGCAGTTACGAGATGGGGGGAAAGAATGGCTACACCTTC. The chain links TRBV2 to TRBJ1-2; D may be TRBD1 (5 bases). CDR3 length: 15 amino acids. Between the trimmed V and J ends, which lost 5 bases and 6 bases, there was a span of 19 bases. Germline CDR1 and CDR2: SNHLY and FYNNEI.

The CDR3 spells CASSEGPGGNTIYF. In DNA, the CDR3 is TGTGCCAGCAGTGAGGGGCCGGGAGGAAACACCATATATTTT. This chain connects TRBV2 to TRBJ1-3; perhaps TRBD1 as D (5 bases). This CDR3 is 14 amino acids long. Per germline, CDR1 SNHLY and CDR2 FYNNEI. V lost 3 bases and J 4 bases, leaving 10 bases between the germline ends.

The V call is TRBV27, the J call TRBJ2-7; 8 positions agree with TRBD1. The CDR3 covers 14 residues. V shed 8 bases, J shed 1 base, and the junction held 7 bases outside the gene matches. Per germline, CDR1 MNHEY and CDR2 SMNVEV (reference sequence). This chain's CDR3 is CASRYRDRSYEQYF. CDR3 sequence (DNA): TGTGCCAGCCGTTATCGGGACAGGTCCTACGAGCAGTACTTC.

This chain links TRBV5-1 with TRBJ2-2, with 8 bases fitting TRBD1. CDR1 SGHRS and CDR2 YFSETQ come from the germline V gene. The CDR3 spans 15 residues. V trimming: 5 bases; J trimming: 5 bases; junction bases outside the gene matches: 8. The CDR3 DNA reads as TGCGCCAGCAGTCCGGACAGGGTACTTACCGGGGAGCTGTTTTTT. Protein: CASSPDRVLTGELFF.

The genes are TRBV6-6 and TRBJ2-7; D unclear. CDR1 and CDR2 (germline): MNHNY, SVGAGI (reference sequence). The CDR3 runs 14 residues. V was shortened by 5 bases and J by 4 bases, with 15 bases between the two germline ends. CDR3 residues: CASSPGPDRYEQYF. CDR3 coding DNA: TGTGCCAGCAGTCCCGGGCCAGACCGTTACGAGCAGTACTTC.

J is TRBJ2-1 and V is TRBV5-6, with D hard to call. The CDR3 totals 15 residues. V lost 4 bases and J 0 bases, leaving 11 bases between the germline ends. Germline V CDR1 and CDR2: SGHDT, YYEEEE. Here the CDR3 DNA reads TGTGCCAGCAGCCAAGGCTTCAGCTCCTACAATGAGCAGTTCTTC. Translation: CASSQGFSSYNEQFF.

This clone was seen once. V and J are TRBV2 and TRBJ2-5; TRBD2 agrees at 8 bases. CDR3 size: 13 residues. Germline trimming cut 4 bases from V and 6 bases from J; bases unmatched to any gene: 4. CDR1 and CDR2 from the germline V gene are SNHLY and FYNNEI. The CDR3, as DNA: TGTGCCAGCAGTGGTAGCGGGAAACAGACCCAGTACTTC. Translation gives CASSGSGKQTQYF.

This chain connects TRBV7-6 to TRBJ2-7, with no clear D. This CDR3 has 13 residues. V was pared by 4 bases and J by 3 bases, with 10 bases between. Germline CDR1 and CDR2: SGHVS and FNYEAQ. CDR3 sequence (DNA): TGTGCCAGCAGCTCTGACACGGGCTACGAGCAGTACTTC. The encoded protein is CASSSDTGYEQYF.

The V gene is TRBV5-1, the J gene TRBJ1-1; 10 bases match TRBD1. The CDR3 is 15 residues long. The germline V gene encodes CDR1 SGHRS and CDR2 YFSETQ. Trimming at V came to 0 bases and at J to 5 bases, leaving 4 bases not matched to a gene. The CDR3 DNA sequence: TGCGCCAGCAGCTTGGGGGGACAGGGGTTAACTGAAGCTTTCTTT. Amino acid sequence: CASSLGGQGLTEAFF.

This sequence joins TRBV4-2 and TRBJ2-3, with 10 positions matching TRBD2. The CDR3 has 15 residues. With 4 bases clipped from V and 6 bases from J, the junction kept 7 bases outside the gene matches. The V gene's germline CDR1 is LGHNA and CDR2 YNFKEQ. DNA of the CDR3: TGTGCCAGCAGCCCCACTAGCGGGAATGTGGATACGCAGTATTTT. Encoded protein: CASSPTSGNVDTQYF.

The J gene is TRBJ2-7, the V gene TRBV5-1, with D possibly TRBD1 on 6 matching bases. The CDR3 is made up of 16 amino acids. CDR1 is SGHRS and CDR2 is YFSETQ in the germline V gene. V was cut by 4 bases and J by 0 bases, with 17 bases left in between. The CDR3 nucleotides are TGCGCCAGCAGCCGAGGGGGTTATTCTTCCTCCTACGAGCAGTACTTC. Its protein product is CASSRGGYSSSYEQYF.

The chain links TRBV7-6 to TRBJ2-1; 8 nucleotides match TRBD1. The CDR3 covers 15 residues. The V gene end was trimmed by 4 bases and the J gene end by 3 bases; junction bases not matched to a gene: 5. Germline V lookup: CDR1 SGHVS, CDR2 FNYEAQ. The CDR3 DNA reads as TGTGCCAGCAGCTCCGGGACAGGAGTCTACAATGAGCAGTTCTTC. Its protein is CASSSGTGVYNEQFF.

This chain connects TRBV5-6 to TRBJ1-1; possible D gene TRBD1, 6 bases. This CDR3 is 15 amino acids long. V lost 0 bases to trimming and J lost 0 bases, with 9 bases between them. Germline V CDR1 and CDR2: SGHDT, YYEEEE. The CDR3 here is CASSLVAGVNTEAFF. The CDR3 region has the DNA TGTGCCAGCAGCTTGGTGGCAGGGGTGAACACTGAAGCTTTCTTT.

This rearrangement joins TRBV6-5 to TRBJ1-1; possibly TRBD1 for D (5 bases). The V gene lost 6 bases and the J gene lost 2 bases, with 10 bases spanning the gap. The CDR3 has 13 amino acids. The germline gives CDR1 MNHEY, CDR2 SVGAGI. CDR3 amino acids: CASSWGPNTEAFF. CDR3 sequence (DNA): TGTGCCAGCAGCTGGGGACCTAACACTGAAGCTTTCTTT.

The rearrangement uses TRBV9 and TRBJ2-3, with TRBD2 matching over 13 bases. V gave up 4 bases and J gave up 0 bases; unmatched junction bases: 20. The CDR3 has 22 residues. CDR1 is SGDLS, CDR2 YYNGEE, per germline. CDR3 residues: CASSFTPGLAGMRLRSTDTQYF. CDR3 DNA sequence: TGTGCCAGCAGCTTTACCCCGGGACTAGCGGGAATGAGACTACGTAGCACAGATACGCAGTATTTT.

The V gene is TRBV2, the J gene TRBJ1-2, with TRBD1 matching over 9 bases. The CDR3 sequence is 15 residues long. The germline V gene has CDR1 SNHLY and CDR2 FYNNEI. The J segment lost 7 bases and the V segment lost 6 bases, leaving 12 bases of the junction unmatched. The CDR3 sequence: CASRRTGADFFGYTF. The CDR3 DNA reads as TGTGCCAGCAGAAGGACAGGGGCAGATTTCTTTGGCTACACCTTC.

This chain connects TRBV19 to TRBJ2-7; 7 positions match TRBD1. Germline V CDR1 and CDR2: LNHDA, SQIVND (reference sequence). The V gene end was trimmed by 3 bases and the J gene end by 7 bases; junction bases not matched to a gene: 3. The CDR3 consists of 12 residues. The CDR3 spells CASSIRDREQYF. CDR3 nucleotides: TGTGCCAGTAGTATCCGGGACAGAGAGCAGTACTTC. Variable domain in full (rest from reference TRBV19 and TRBJ2-7): DGGITQSPKYLFRKEGQNVTLSCEQNLNHDAMYWYRQDPGQGLRLIYYSQIVNDFQKGDIAEGYSVSREKKESFPLTVTSAQKNPTAFYLCASSIRDREQYFGPGTRLTVT.

V is TRBV7-9 and J is TRBJ2-1, with 8 nucleotides matching TRBD2. CDR1 SEHNR and CDR2 FQNEAQ come from the germline V gene (reference sequence). This CDR3 comprises 12 residues. V dropped 5 bases and J dropped 8; count of bases not matched to a gene: 2. The CDR3 sequence: CASSGLADEQFF. In nucleotides, the CDR3 is TGTGCCAGCAGCGGACTAGCAGATGAGCAGTTCTTC.

The V and J genes are TRBV19 and TRBJ2-3, with TRBD2 identical over 7 bases. This CDR3 contains 15 residues. The trim removed 5 bases at V and 6 bases at J, leaving 11 bases unmatched. CDR1 and CDR2 from the germline V gene are LNHDA and SQIVND (reference sequence). CDR3 sequence reads: CASSLASGKGDTQYF. In nucleotides, the CDR3 is TGTGCCAGTAGTCTAGCTAGCGGCAAAGGGGATACGCAGTATTTT.

This chain uses TRBV5-5 with TRBJ2-7; 9 bases agree with TRBD1. CDR3 length: 15 amino acids. The germline gives CDR1 SGHKS, CDR2 YYEKEE (reference sequence). J lost 5 bases, V lost 3 bases, and 9 bases had no gene match. The CDR3 DNA reads TGTGCCAGCAGCTCCCCGGACAGGGGCGTCCACGAGCAGTACTTC. This encodes CASSSPDRGVHEQYF. The full variable domain, in which reference TRBV5-5 and TRBJ2-7 provide the parts outside the CDR3, is DAGVTQSPTHLIKTRGQQVTLRCSPISGHKSVSWYQQVLGQGPQFIFQYYEKEERGRGNFPDRFSARQFPNYSSELNVNALLLGDSALYLCASSSPDRGVHEQYFGPGTRLTVT.